Listed below are T cell receptor beta chains from one sample, sequenced in a study of T-cell reconstitution after alpha-beta-depleted transplantation in children. A single record per CDR3 protein comes from TCRdb applying MiXCR to the PCR reads. The sample contains fewer than 350,000 distinct CDR3 sequences, around 7.1% of which appear only once. The sequencing used peripheral blood, collected 360 days after TCRalphabeta/CD19-depleted stem cell transplant. Receptors originate from a female patient between 2 and 15 years old who had a stem cell transplant for Fanconi anemia, so the T cells may come from the graft donor. Both conserved end residues are part of each CDR3. D genes are given only for firm matches. A clone size is listed for some rows: how often the clone was seen (once, few, many), or a class if it is expanded.

.	many	TRBV4-1	TRBJ1-6	TGCGCCAGCAGCCAAGTCGGGGCTCCAAATTCACCCCTCCACTTT	CASSQVGAPNSPLHF
TRBD1	.	TRBV4-2	TRBJ1-1	TGTGCCAGCAGCCAAGCGTTGGGGAGCGGACAGGGTAACACTGAAGCTTTCTTT	CASSQALGSGQGNTEAFF
.	.	TRBV27	TRBJ2-1	TGTGCCAGCAGTTTATACCGACAGTTCCATGAGCAGTTCTTC	CASSLYRQFHEQFF
.	.	TRBV10-1	TRBJ2-3	TGCGCCAGCAGTGAGTGGGGAAGCACAGATACGCAGTATTTT	CASSEWGSTDTQYF
.	many	TRBV7-9	TRBJ2-5	TGTGCCAGCAGCCGTGGGACGGGGATCCAAGAGACCCAGTACTTC	CASSRGTGIQETQYF
.	.	TRBV9	TRBJ2-5	TGTGCCAGCAGCGTGGGGGGTTCGGGTGAGACCCAGTACTTC	CASSVGGSGETQYF
.	few	TRBV5-6	TRBJ2-3	TGTGCCAGCAGCTTGGCCCCCCTCCCAGATACGCAGTATTTT	CASSLAPLPDTQYF
.	many	TRBV28	TRBJ2-2	TGTGCCAGCAGTACGTCTACGACAGACGCGAACACCGGGGAGCTGTTTTTT	CASSTSTTDANTGELFF
.	.	TRBV7-9	TRBJ1-2	TGTGCCAGCAGCTTACAGGGGCCATACTATGGCTACACCTTC	CASSLQGPYYGYTF
TRBD1	many	TRBV30	TRBJ1-1	TGTGCCAGAGCGGCAGGGGGCACTGAAGCTTTCTTT	CARAAGGTEAFF
.	many	TRBV29-1	TRBJ1-1	TGCAGCGCGGGGTTTGCTGAAGCTTTCTTT	CSAGFAEAFF
TRBD1	many	TRBV7-2	TRBJ2-7	TGTGCCAGCAGCTTATGGGACAGCTCCTACGAGCAGTACTTC	CASSLWDSSYEQYF
TRBD2	many	TRBV6-1	TRBJ2-1	TGTGCCAGCAGTCGAGCGGGGGCGCAAACGGGCAATGAGCAGTTCTTC	CASSRAGAQTGNEQFF
.	many	TRBV6-2/TRBV6-3	TRBJ1-6	TGTGCCAGCAGAGGGGATTGGTCCTATAATTCACCCCTCCACTTT	CASRGDWSYNSPLHF
TRBD2	many	TRBV11-1	TRBJ2-1	TGTGCCAGCAGCAAACTAGCGGGGGGTCTCGGTGAGCAGTTCTTC	CASSKLAGGLGEQFF
.	many	TRBV5-1	TRBJ2-7	TGCGCCAGCAGCTTGGACGGGCTGGGCTACGAGCAGTACTTC	CASSLDGLGYEQYF
.	many	TRBV14	TRBJ2-7	TGTGCCAGCAGCCAAGCAGGAATCCACGAGCAGTACTTC	CASSQAGIHEQYF
.	few	TRBV4-3	TRBJ1-4	TGCGCCAGCAGCCAAGATCTAGGACCAGGGGATGAAAAACTGTTTTTT	CASSQDLGPGDEKLFF
TRBD2	many	TRBV5-1	TRBJ2-1	TGCGCCAGCAGCTTGGGATCACTAGCGGAATACAATGAGCAGTTCTTC	CASSLGSLAEYNEQFF
.	.	TRBV9	TRBJ1-2	TGTGCCAGCAGCGGCACGCCTAACTATGGCTACACCTTC	CASSGTPNYGYTF
TRBD1	many	TRBV28	TRBJ1-5	TGTGCCAGCAGCCGACAGGGGGCCCATCAGCCCCAGCATTTT	CASSRQGAHQPQHF
TRBD1	.	TRBV27	TRBJ2-7	TGTGCCAGCAGTTTAGGGGACAGGGACGAGCAGTACTTC	CASSLGDRDEQYF
TRBD1	many	TRBV12-3/TRBV12-4	TRBJ1-2	TGTGCCAGCAGTTCCTGGACAGGCTGGGGTATCCGCTACACCTTC	CASSSWTGWGIRYTF
.	many	TRBV25-1	TRBJ1-1	TGTGCCAGCGAATTGGGGTATCCCTCGAACACTGAAGCTTTCTTT	CASELGYPSNTEAFF
TRBD2	many	TRBV6-5	TRBJ2-3	TGTGCCAGCAGTTACGCACGGGGGGGACCAACAGATACGCAGTATTTT	CASSYARGGPTDTQYF
TRBD2	many	TRBV20-1	TRBJ2-7	TGCAGTGCTAGAGATCCGGGGGCGGGGGGCTCCTACGAGCAGTACTTC	CSARDPGAGGSYEQYF
.	many	TRBV7-2	TRBJ2-3	TGTGCCAGCAGTCCTCCAGGTCATACGCAGTATTTT	CASSPPGHTQYF
.	few	TRBV7-3	TRBJ2-5	TGTGCCAGCAGCTTAAATAGGCTAGAGACCCAGTACTTC	CASSLNRLETQYF
.	many	TRBV7-9	TRBJ1-5	TGTGCCAGCAGCTTAGGGCCCAATCAGCCCCAGCATTTT	CASSLGPNQPQHF